The clone carrying this T cell receptor (beta chain) turned up a few times. These data belong to a study of identical twins. The germline gives CDR1 ENHRY, CDR2 SYGVKD. Trimming removed 0 bases at V and 4 bases at J, with 4 bases between. The CDR3 extends over 14 amino acids. TCRdb called the 5' RACE reads again in MiXCR, with one record for every CDR3 protein. The table shows 750,000 to 950,000 distinct CDR3 sequences, with more than 9% occurring only once. This sample was shared with a second study, whose subject was yellow fever vaccine responses in identical twins.

The sequence was collected from a woman aged 18-30 years in good health. J is TRBJ2-6 and V is TRBV10-3; unclear D gene. Sequencing was done on a sample of PBMCs. CDR3 nucleotide sequence: TGTGCCATCAGTGAGTCTTCGGGGGCCAACGTCCTGACTTTC. This sequence encodes CAISESSGANVLTF.